A single sample is the source of the 21 T cell receptor beta chains below, sequenced in a study of cytomegalovirus exposure and HLA in healthy donors. Amplification used 60 Vbeta primers and 13 Jbeta primers. Here immunoSEQ multiplex PCR was the method, and the copy in TCRdb shows in-frame clones only, minus some. This table holds 250,000 to 350,000 clones, 65% to 85% found once. The material sequenced was PBMCs. Receptors originate from a female donor in good health and CMV-seronegative.

The chain joins TRBV6-5 to TRBJ2-1, with 8 bases that match TRBD1. The V gene's germline CDR1 is MNHEY and CDR2 SVGAGI. CDR3 length equals 13 residues. Trimming at V came to 6 bases and at J to 8 bases, leaving 6 bases not matched to a gene. The CDR3, as DNA: TGTGCCAGCAGCGACAGGGGAATCTATGAGCAGTTCTTC. It specifies CASSDRGIYEQFF.

This clone was counted between two and nine times. This chain joins TRBV27 and TRBJ2-6, with D possibly matching TRBD2 (6 bases). V lost 6 bases to trimming and J lost 3 bases, with 6 bases between them. Germline CDR1 is MNHEY and CDR2 is SMNVEV (reference sequence). This CDR3 contains 13 residues. The CDR3, as DNA: TGTGCCAGCAGCGGGGGTGGGGCCAACGTCCTGACTTTC. This sequence encodes CASSGGGANVLTF.

This clone was observed a single time. The chain carries TRBV4-1 and TRBJ2-1; a possible D gene is TRBD1 (7 bases). This CDR3 spans 15 amino acids. V was clipped by 4 bases and J by 1 base, with 11 bases between them. Germline CDR1 and CDR2: MGHRA and YSYEKL. The CDR3 bases are TGCGCCAGCAGCCCCCAGGGGGGATCCTACAATGAGCAGTTCTTC. Translating gives CASSPQGGSYNEQFF.

About this clone itself: One end of the junction does not line up with germline, which may come from a read error. V usage is TRBV13 and J usage is TRBJ2-3, with D possibly TRBD1 on 6 matching bases. The CDR3 consists of 14 residues. Germline CDR1 and CDR2: PRHDT and FYEKMQ (reference sequence). The CDR3 nucleotides are TGTGCCAGCAGCCCCGACCACCGGACAGTTACGCAGTATTTT. The encoded protein is CASSPDHRTVTQYF.

This chain links TRBV7-2 with TRBJ2-3; 7 bases are shared with TRBD1. The CDR3 covers 14 residues. The germline V gene encodes CDR1 SGHTA and CDR2 FQGNSA. The V segment lost 5 bases and the J segment 4 bases; nucleotides outside the gene matches: 6. The CDR3 DNA reads TGTGCCAGCAGCCCACAGGGGACCCCAGATACGCAGTATTTT. Translating it yields CASSPQGTPDTQYF.

This chain uses TRBV28 with TRBJ1-2; 9 bases line up with TRBD1. This CDR3 has 14 residues. From germline, CDR1 is MDHEN and CDR2 SYDVKM. The V and J ends lost 6 bases and 7 bases, in that order; junction bases with no gene match: 9. This CDR3 reads CASRPQGTGFGYTF. The CDR3 bases are TGTGCCAGCAGGCCTCAGGGGACAGGGTTTGGCTACACCTTC.

The rearrangement links TRBV4-1 to TRBJ2-1, with 10 nucleotides matching TRBD2. The CDR3 has 16 residues. The junction had 7 bases not matched to a gene; V was cut back by 1 base and J by 7 bases. From germline, CDR1 is MGHRA and CDR2 YSYEKL. The CDR3 DNA follows: TGCGCCAGCAGCCAAGGATTAGCGGGAGGAGTTAATGAGCAGTTCTTC. Residues: CASSQGLAGGVNEQFF.

This chain connects TRBV6-6 to TRBJ2-7; 8 bases match TRBD1. V gave up 6 bases and J gave up 3 bases; unmatched junction bases: 10. The V gene's germline CDR1 is MNHNY and CDR2 SVGAGI (reference sequence). The CDR3 sequence is 15 residues long. Written as DNA, the CDR3 is TGTGCCAGCAGGCTAACGTCAGGGGGCGGCTACGAGCAGTACTTC. It encodes CASRLTSGGGYEQYF.

V is TRBV28 and J is TRBJ2-2, with a weak D call TRBD1 (6 bases). Trimming pared 7 bases from V and 5 bases from J, leaving 11 bases between. Looked up from germline, CDR1 is MDHEN and CDR2 is SYDVKM. The CDR3 length is 13 residues. Here the CDR3 DNA reads TGTGCCAGCACCTCCGGGACAACCGGGGAGCTGTTTTTT. It yields the protein CASTSGTTGELFF. The full variable domain, in which reference TRBV28 and TRBJ2-2 provide the parts outside the CDR3, is DVKVTQSSRYLVKRTGEKVFLECVQDMDHENMFWYRQDPGLGLRLIYFSYDVKMKEKGDIPEGYSVSREKKERFSLILESASTNQTSMYLCASTSGTTGELFFGEGSRLTVL.

CDR3 bases: TGTGCCAGCAGACAGGGGGTAAGGGCTGAAGCTTTCTTT. Translating it yields CASRQGVRAEAFF. The V gene is TRBV5-5, the J gene TRBJ1-1; 8 bases agree with TRBD1. Germline V gene sequence: CDR1 SGHKS, CDR2 YYEKEE (reference sequence). The CDR3 runs to 13 residues. After removal of 5 bases from V and 6 bases from J, the junction contained 6 bases not matched to a gene.

V usage is TRBV5-4 and J usage is TRBJ1-1; 7 positions match TRBD1. The V gene's germline CDR1 is SGHNT and CDR2 YYREEE (reference sequence). The J segment lost 5 bases and the V segment lost 4 bases, leaving 8 bases of the junction unmatched. The CDR3 has 14 residues. The CDR3 sequence is CASSDREKRTEAFF. The CDR3, as DNA: TGTGCCAGCAGCGACAGGGAGAAAAGAACTGAAGCTTTCTTT.

The rearrangement joins TRBV6-5 to TRBJ2-3; TRBD2 agrees at 11 bases. V was pared by 0 bases and J by 2 bases, with 1 base of the junction left unmatched. Germline values: CDR1 MNHEY, CDR2 SVGAGI. The CDR3 sequence is 16 residues long. This CDR3 reads CASSYSSGRATDTQYF. Here the CDR3 DNA reads TGTGCCAGCAGTTACTCTAGCGGGAGGGCCACAGATACGCAGTATTTT.

The chain employs TRBV5-1 and TRBJ2-1; 10 positions agree with TRBD1. Trimming cost V 4 bases and J 2 bases; bases outside gene matches: 12. The CDR3 consists of 18 residues. The germline CDR1 and CDR2 sequences are SGHRS and YFSETQ. The CDR3 loop reads CASSLRQGASGAYNEQFF. CDR3 coding DNA: TGCGCCAGCAGCCTTCGACAGGGGGCTAGCGGTGCCTACAATGAGCAGTTCTTC. Variable domain in full (rest from reference TRBV5-1 and TRBJ2-1): KAGVTQTPRYLIKTRGQQVTLSCSPISGHRSVSWYQQTPGQGLQFLFEYFSETQRNKGNFPGRFSGRQFSNSRSEMNVSTLELGDSALYLCASSLRQGASGAYNEQFFGPGTRLTVL.

This chain links TRBV15 with TRBJ2-2; weak D call: TRBD2 (5 bases). V lost 3 bases to trimming and J lost 3 bases, with 5 bases between them. Germline CDR1 is LNHNV and CDR2 is YYDKDF (reference sequence). The CDR3 is 13 amino acids. The CDR3 region is CATSRGDTGELFF. The CDR3 region has the DNA TGTGCCACCAGCAGGGGAGACACCGGGGAGCTGTTTTTT. Looking up the rest from reference TRBV15 and TRBJ2-2 gives the full variable domain: DAMVIQNPRYQVTQFGKPVTLSCSQTLNHNVMYWYQQKSSQAPKLLFHYYDKDFNNEADTPDNFQSRRPNTSFCFLDIRSPGLGDTAMYLCATSRGDTGELFFGEGSRLTVL.

The chain employs TRBV11-2 and TRBJ2-1; 11 nucleotides line up with TRBD2. The CDR3 is 14 residues long. Trimming cost V 2 bases and J 9 bases; bases outside gene matches: 3. Germline-derived CDR1 and CDR2 are SGHAT and FQNNGV. The DNA of the CDR3 is TGTGCCAGCAGCTTACTAGCGGGAGGTCTTGAGCAGTTCTTC. This gives the protein CASSLLAGGLEQFF. Based on the CDR3 plus reference TRBV11-2 and TRBJ2-1, the full variable domain is EAGVAQSPRYKIIEKRQSVAFWCNPISGHATLYWYQQILGQGPKLLIQFQNNGVVDDSQLPKDRFSAERLKGVDSTLKIQPAKLEDSAVYLCASSLLAGGLEQFFGPGTRLTVL.

The chain combines TRBV6-1 with TRBJ1-5; D call uncertain. V lost 7 bases, J lost 1 base, and 11 bases lay in between. The CDR3 is 14 residues long. Germline V gives CDR1 MNHNS, CDR2 SASEGT. This CDR3 is CASKPGLSNQPQHF. The CDR3 nucleotides are TGTGCCAGCAAACCGGGTTTGAGCAATCAGCCCCAGCATTTT.

This clone has just one count. J is TRBJ1-2 and V is TRBV7-2; 11 nucleotides match TRBD1. The CDR3 runs 17 residues. V dropped 3 bases and J dropped 3; count of bases not matched to a gene: 9. Germline values: CDR1 SGHTA, CDR2 FQGNSA. The CDR3 protein is CASSFADRGLVDYGYTF. The CDR3 coding sequence is TGTGCCAGCAGCTTCGCGGACAGGGGGCTGGTGGACTATGGCTACACCTTC.

The chain combines TRBV5-1 with TRBJ2-7, with TRBD2 as a possible D gene (5 bases). The CDR3 runs to 14 residues. The germline V gene has CDR1 SGHRS and CDR2 YFSETQ. The germline V and J ends were trimmed by 2 bases and 0 bases, with 9 bases remaining between them. The CDR3 DNA sequence: TGCGCCAGCAGCTTTGGGCTAGCCTCCTACGAGCAGTACTTC. It is translated as CASSFGLASYEQYF.

This clone came up a few times. The J gene is TRBJ1-5, the V gene TRBV6-1; 7 nucleotides match TRBD1. This CDR3 comprises 14 residues. Germline V gives CDR1 MNHNS, CDR2 SASEGT. V was pared by 3 bases and J by 11 bases, with 10 bases of the junction left unmatched. CDR3 DNA sequence: TGTGCCAGCAGTGATTCGGGACAGTTCAAGACCCAGCATTTT. Protein product: CASSDSGQFKTQHF.

The rearrangement joins TRBV9 to TRBJ2-7; 9 bases are a match to TRBD2. The CDR3 is 15 residues long. The germline CDR1 and CDR2 sequences are SGDLS and YYNGEE. J was trimmed by 2 bases and V by 0 bases; bases with no gene match: 3. The DNA for the CDR3 is TGTGCCAGCAGCGTAGTCGCGGGAGGGCCCTACGAGCAGTACTTC. It is translated as CASSVVAGGPYEQYF. The complete variable domain, with remaining parts taken from reference TRBV9 and TRBJ2-7, reads DSGVTQTPKHLITATGQRVTLRCSPRSGDLSVYWYQQSLDQGLQFLIQYYNGEERAKGNILERFSAQQFPDLHSELNLSSLELGDSALYFCASSVVAGGPYEQYFGPGTRLTVT.

The genes are TRBV30 and TRBJ2-2; D is ambiguous. This CDR3 has 15 amino acids. Germline lookup yields CDR1 GTSNPN and CDR2 SVGIG (reference sequence). V dropped 4 bases and J dropped 6 bases, with 18 bases sitting between them. CDR3 bases: TGTGCCTGGAATCGGGTTGCCCTTAGGTCCGGGGAGCTGTTTTTT. Translation: CAWNRVALRSGELFF.